These 23 T cell receptor beta chains originate from one sample sequenced in a study of T-cell memory formation after mild COVID-19. TCRdb redid the calling of the 5' RACE reads with MiXCR, one entry per CDR3 protein. The sample includes approximately 570,000 distinct CDR3 sequences, under 20% of them seen just once. The sample consisted of PBMCs or a T cell subset sorted from them (not recorded which). The receptors here all came from an adult woman who had mild COVID-19 (a few samples of this study predate the infection). Cell type and time point are not known.

The chain couples TRBV9 to TRBJ2-2; 7 bases fit TRBD2. In germline, CDR1 is SGDLS, CDR2 YYNGEE. Losses at the gene ends were 2 bases for V and 10 bases for J; bases not matched to a gene: 11. The CDR3 is 15 residues long. CDR3 bases: TGTGCCAGCAGCGTTATTCGGGGGGATCGAGAGGAGCTGTTTTTT. This encodes CASSVIRGDREELFF.

This clonotype was seen at least ten times. CDR3 sequence (DNA): TGCGCCAGCAGCCACCCACCGGGACTAGCGGGAACCGGGGAGCTGTTTTTT. It translates to CASSHPPGLAGTGELFF. V is TRBV4-3 and J is TRBJ2-2, with 13 nucleotides matching TRBD2. The germline V gene encodes CDR1 LGHNA and CDR2 YSLEER. The CDR3 is 17 amino acids. V shed 3 bases, J shed 5 bases, and the junction held 6 bases outside the gene matches.

The chain recombines TRBV25-1 with TRBJ2-7, with unresolved D. CDR1 MGHDK and CDR2 SYGVNS come from the germline V gene. The V end was cut by 1 base, the J end by 3 bases, with 7 bases between. The CDR3 length is 13 residues. Here the CDR3 DNA reads TGTGCCAGCAGTGAATTGGCCGGCTACGAGCAGTACTTC. It yields the protein CASSELAGYEQYF.

This clonotype was counted a few times. CDR3: CASSPSGERIRQFF. Here the CDR3 DNA reads TGTGCCAGCAGCCCGTCTGGGGAGCGAATAAGGCAGTTCTTC. The chain recombines TRBV12-3 or TRBV12-4 with TRBJ2-1; D is possibly TRBD2 (5 bases). CDR3 size: 14 residues. Trimming stripped 6 bases from V and 12 bases from J, with 21 bases between.

The chain employs TRBV4-3 and TRBJ2-2; D assignment may be TRBD1 or TRBD2 (5 bases each). The germline gives CDR1 LGHNA, CDR2 YSLEER. CDR3 length equals 16 residues. V lost 1 base, J lost 3 bases, and 12 bases lay in between. CDR3 residues: CASSQGTGHDTGELFF. As DNA, the CDR3 is TGCGCCAGCAGCCAAGGGACGGGGCACGACACCGGGGAGCTGTTTTTT.

This clonotype has just a few counts. The chain uses TRBV20-1 and TRBJ2-7; D may be TRBD1 or TRBD2 (5 bases each). CDR3 length: 13 amino acids. V was cut by 5 bases and J by 0 bases, with 11 bases left in between. The V gene's germline CDR1 is DFQATT and CDR2 SNEGSKA (reference sequence). CDR3 protein: CSARGRNSYEQYF. The CDR3 nucleotides read TGCAGTGCTCGGGGCCGTAACTCCTACGAGCAGTACTTC.

In DNA form, the CDR3 reads TGCGCCAGCAGCTTGAACCCTCCGCTAGCGGGAGCTTCTGTTCACAATGAGCAGTTCTTC. Encoded protein: CASSLNPPLAGASVHNEQFF. V is TRBV5-1 and J is TRBJ2-1, with 10 bases fitting TRBD2. The CDR3 runs 20 residues. V shed 1 base, J shed 5 bases, and the junction held 18 bases outside the gene matches. CDR1 and CDR2 from the germline V gene are SGHRS and YFSETQ.

This clonotype was counted only a few times. The chain carries TRBV12-3 or TRBV12-4 and TRBJ2-1, with 8 bases aligning to TRBD2. V dropped 2 bases and J dropped 6; count of bases not matched to a gene: 3. The length of the CDR3 is 14 residues. CDR3 bases: TGTGCCAGCAGTTTAACGGGAGGGCCCAATGAGCAGTTCTTC. Its translation: CASSLTGGPNEQFF.

The count of this clonotype is one. DNA for the CDR3: TGTGCCAGCAGCGCCGGACAGGGGACTGAAGCTTTCTTT. Amino acid sequence: CASSAGQGTEAFF. The rearrangement uses TRBV9 and TRBJ1-1, with 9 bases fitting TRBD1. The junction had 2 bases not matched to a gene; V was cut back by 3 bases and J by 5 bases. From germline, CDR1 is SGDLS and CDR2 YYNGEE. The length of the CDR3 is 13 residues.

V is TRBV6-2 or TRBV6-3 and J is TRBJ2-5; weak D call: TRBD1 (6 bases). Germline-derived CDR1 and CDR2 are MNHEY and SVGEGT. V was cut by 0 bases and J by 2 bases, with 7 bases left in between. There are 14 residues in the CDR3. CDR3 in amino acids: CASSYSGTQETQYF. The CDR3, as DNA: TGTGCCAGCAGTTACTCCGGGACACAAGAGACCCAGTACTTC.

The chain joins TRBV15 to TRBJ1-5; no firm D call. In germline, CDR1 is LNHNV, CDR2 YYDKDF (reference sequence). V lost 4 bases, J lost 7 bases, and 14 bases lay in between. The CDR3 totals 14 residues. CDR3 bases: TGTGCCACCAGCATCGACGGACTCGAGCAGCCCCAGCATTTT. Translating gives CATSIDGLEQPQHF.

This clonotype was seen a single time. V usage is TRBV3-1 and J usage is TRBJ1-1; D not resolved. V lost 1 base and J 5 bases, leaving 14 bases between the germline ends. The CDR3 consists of 15 residues. Germline CDR1 reads LGHDT; CDR2 reads YNNKEL (reference sequence). CDR3 amino acids: CASSQVVRDETEAFF. The CDR3 region has the DNA TGTGCCAGCAGCCAAGTTGTTAGGGATGAAACTGAAGCTTTCTTT.

This clonotype was seen more than once but under ten times. CDR3 in DNA: TGTGCCAGCAGCTCTCCGGGTTATGGGTCCGGGGGCTACACCTTC. Amino acid sequence: CASSSPGYGSGGYTF. This rearrangement joins TRBV11-2 to TRBJ1-2, with D uncertain. The V end lost 4 bases, the J end lost 8 bases, and 20 bases lay between the germline ends. The germline V gene encodes CDR1 SGHAT and CDR2 FQNNGV. The CDR3 length is 15 residues.

This chain links TRBV7-6 with TRBJ2-7; no clear D. This CDR3 comprises 15 residues. The germline CDR1 and CDR2 sequences are SGHVS and FNYEAQ. Trimming pared 1 base from V and 6 bases from J, leaving 16 bases between. The CDR3 DNA reads as TGTGCCAGCAGCTTAGTTGAGTTCGCGATTAGCGAGCAGTACTTC. This sequence encodes CASSLVEFAISEQYF.

This clonotype was detected ten times or more. V usage is TRBV5-1 and J usage is TRBJ1-2, with a weak D call TRBD1 (5 bases). Germline CDR1 reads SGHRS; CDR2 reads YFSETQ. Trimming stripped 3 bases from V and 7 bases from J, with 13 bases between. This CDR3 spans 13 amino acids. This CDR3 reads CASSSGGVGGYTF. The CDR3 coding sequence is TGCGCCAGCAGCTCGGGGGGAGTCGGTGGCTACACCTTC.

This chain links TRBV6-5 with TRBJ1-5; tentative D call: TRBD1 (5 bases). Germline CDR1 MNHEY, CDR2 SVGAGI. The ends were cut back, 4 bases at V and 3 bases at J, with 7 bases in the middle. The CDR3 has 13 residues. For the CDR3, the DNA is TGTGCCAGCAGTTTCAGGGTCAATCAGCCCCAGCATTTT. It translates to CASSFRVNQPQHF.

The chain joins TRBV12-3 or TRBV12-4 to TRBJ2-7; 7 bases align to TRBD2. With V trimmed by 5 bases and J by 2 bases, 3 bases remained unmatched. This CDR3 is built from 13 residues. The CDR3 DNA reads TGTGCCAGCAGTACAGCGGGAACCTACGAGCAGTACTTC. This translates into CASSTAGTYEQYF.

The chain couples TRBV29-1 to TRBJ2-7; D possibly matches TRBD1 or TRBD2 (5 bases each). The CDR3 totals 14 residues. Trimming shortened V by 2 bases and J by 2 bases, and 13 bases separated the two germline ends. Germline values: CDR1 SQVTM, CDR2 ANQGSEA. This chain's CDR3 is CSVETGRLPYEQYF. The CDR3 nucleotides read TGCAGCGTTGAAACGGGACGGTTACCCTACGAGCAGTACTTC.

This sequence joins TRBV24-1 and TRBJ2-2; 10 bases are a match to TRBD1. Germline V lookup: CDR1 KGHDR, CDR2 SFDVKD. V was pared by 3 bases and J by 4 bases, with 7 bases of the junction left unmatched. The CDR3 has 17 residues. As DNA, the CDR3 is TGTGCCACCAGTGATAGTCCGGGACAGGGGAGCACCGGGGAGCTGTTTTTT. Translation gives CATSDSPGQGSTGELFF.

This clonotype has ten or more counts. This rearrangement joins TRBV19 to TRBJ2-3; D is perhaps TRBD2 (5 bases). Germline loops: CDR1 LNHDA, CDR2 SQIVND (reference sequence). CDR3 size: 14 residues. Trimming removed 0 bases at V and 4 bases at J, with 8 bases between. The CDR3 bases are TGTGCCAGTAGTATAGAAGGGAGATCAGATACGCAGTATTTT. This codes for CASSIEGRSDTQYF.

This clonotype was counted a few times. The CDR3, as DNA: TGTGCCAGCAGCAAACTGACAGGGGGCTGGACTGAAGCTTTCTTT. Its translation: CASSKLTGGWTEAFF. The chain has TRBV21-1 and TRBJ1-1; TRBD1 was called by the table and not checked on the DNA. TRBV21-1 constitutes a pseudogene. CDR3 length equals 15 residues.

This clonotype occurred many times. The J gene is TRBJ2-1, the V gene TRBV7-7, with 8 nucleotides matching TRBD1. There are 14 residues in the CDR3. V lost 2 bases and J lost 6; bases outside the gene matches: 3. Germline V gene lookup returns CDR1 SSHAT and CDR2 FNYEAQ (reference sequence). CDR3 DNA: TGTGCCAGCAGCTTACCGGACAGGGCCAATGAGCAGTTCTTC. Its protein product is CASSLPDRANEQFF. Full variable domain (remainder filled in from reference TRBV7-7 and TRBJ2-1): GAGVSQSPRYKVTKRGQDVTLRCDPISSHATLYWYQQALGQGPEFLTYFNYEAQPDKSGLPSDRFSAERPEGSISTLTIQRTEQRDSAMYRCASSLPDRANEQFFGPGTRLTVL.

This clonotype was seen more than once but under ten times. This chain links TRBV5-6 with TRBJ2-1; the match to TRBD2 covers 7 bases. V lost 6 bases to trimming and J lost 8 bases; unmatched junction nucleotides: 17. The germline V gene has CDR1 SGHDT and CDR2 YYEEEE. This CDR3 contains 16 residues. CDR3 in DNA: TGTGCCAGCACGACCTTAGGGGCTAGCGGCGTCGATGAGCAGTTCTTC. Protein product: CASTTLGASGVDEQFF.